The clone carrying this T cell receptor beta chain was observed a few times. Its antigen is still unknown. This specimen comes from a study of T-cell reconstitution after alpha-beta-depleted transplantation in children. Using unique molecular identifiers, the investigators prepared the TCRbeta library. TCRdb ran MiXCR on the PCR reads and lists one entry per CDR3 protein. The sample includes roughly 30,000 distinct CDR3 sequences, over 6.5% seen only once; the top ten take around 26%. Study-level findings and limits: Recipient T cells and thymic progenitors that survived were the source of the high TCRbeta diversity seen at day 60 in some patients. Alpha-beta T cells present about two months after transplant were reported to originate from several hundred expanded graft clones. Newly generated T cells supplied most T-cell counts and diversity one year post-transplant.

This CDR3 is 17 amino acids long. Trimming took off 3 bases at V and 0 bases at J, with 13 bases between the two ends. The germline V gene encodes CDR1 SGHRS and CDR2 YFSETQ. Sequenced here: peripheral blood, sampled 60 days after TCRalphabeta/CD19-depleted stem cell transplant. This TCR was sampled from a child younger than two who had a stem cell transplant for acute myeloid leukemia, so the T cells may come from the graft donor. The chain combines TRBV5-1 with TRBJ2-6, with TRBD1 as a possible D gene (6 bases). As DNA, the CDR3 is TGCGCCAGCAGCTGGTGGGACACAAGCTCTGGGGCCAACGTCCTGACTTTC. Protein sequence: CASSWWDTSSGANVLTF.